This TCR beta chain was found in a study of blood T cell repertoires in COVID-19. At the level of the study: T cells, B-cell-depleted T cells, or PBMCs supplied cDNA or gDNA.

Assay used: immunoSEQ multiplex PCR; TCRdb lists only in-frame clones, some missing. The table shows around 250,000 clones, with 91% occurring only once. V shed 8 bases and J 6 bases; nucleotides not matched to a gene: 8. This CDR3 is 13 amino acids long. CDR1 and CDR2 from the germline V gene are SNHLY and FYNNEI. A single count supports this clone. Material: PBMCs or T cells enriched from blood (not recorded which). This receptor was taken from a human donor in a cohort exposed to, infected with or recovered from COVID-19 (not recorded which). The donor label of this sample is uncertain. The chain combines TRBV2 with TRBJ1-1, with TRBD1 identical over 8 bases. The CDR3 DNA sequence: TGTGCCAGCCACGGACAGGGAATTTCTGAAGCTTTCTTT. Residues: CASHGQGISEAFF.